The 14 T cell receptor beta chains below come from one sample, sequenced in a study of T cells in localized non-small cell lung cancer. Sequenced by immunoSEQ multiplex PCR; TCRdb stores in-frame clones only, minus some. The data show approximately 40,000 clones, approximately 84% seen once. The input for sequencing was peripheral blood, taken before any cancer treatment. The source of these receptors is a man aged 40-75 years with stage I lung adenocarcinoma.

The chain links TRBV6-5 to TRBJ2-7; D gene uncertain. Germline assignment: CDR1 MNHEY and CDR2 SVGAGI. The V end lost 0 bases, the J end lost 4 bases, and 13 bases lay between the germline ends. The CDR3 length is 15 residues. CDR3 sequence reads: CASSYSRLGGYEQYF. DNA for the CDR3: TGTGCCAGCAGTTACTCGAGATTGGGTGGGTACGAGCAGTACTTC.

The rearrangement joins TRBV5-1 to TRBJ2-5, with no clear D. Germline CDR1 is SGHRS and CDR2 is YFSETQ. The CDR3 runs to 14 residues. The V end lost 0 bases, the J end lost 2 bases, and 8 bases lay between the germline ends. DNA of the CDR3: TGCGCCAGCAGCTTGGCGGTAAGACAAGAGACCCAGTACTTC. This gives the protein CASSLAVRQETQYF. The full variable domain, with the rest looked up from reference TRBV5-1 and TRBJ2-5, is KAGVTQTPRYLIKTRGQQVTLSCSPISGHRSVSWYQQTPGQGLQFLFEYFSETQRNKGNFPGRFSGRQFSNSRSEMNVSTLELGDSALYLCASSLAVRQETQYFGPGTRLLVL.

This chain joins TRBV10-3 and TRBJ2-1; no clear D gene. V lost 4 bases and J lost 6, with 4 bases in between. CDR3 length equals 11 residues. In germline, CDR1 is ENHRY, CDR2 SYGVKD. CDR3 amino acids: CAISVGNEQFF. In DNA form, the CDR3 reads TGTGCCATCAGTGTAGGCAATGAGCAGTTCTTC.

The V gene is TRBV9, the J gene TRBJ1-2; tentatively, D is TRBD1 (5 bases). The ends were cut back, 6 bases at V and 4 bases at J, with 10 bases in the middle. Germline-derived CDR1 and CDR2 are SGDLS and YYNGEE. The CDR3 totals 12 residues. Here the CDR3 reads CASTRGGYGYTF. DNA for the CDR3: TGTGCCAGCACCCGCGGGGGCTATGGCTACACCTTC. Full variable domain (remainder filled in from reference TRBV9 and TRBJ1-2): DSGVTQTPKHLITATGQRVTLRCSPRSGDLSVYWYQQSLDQGLQFLIQYYNGEERAKGNILERFSAQQFPDLHSELNLSSLELGDSALYFCASTRGGYGYTFGSGTRLTVV.

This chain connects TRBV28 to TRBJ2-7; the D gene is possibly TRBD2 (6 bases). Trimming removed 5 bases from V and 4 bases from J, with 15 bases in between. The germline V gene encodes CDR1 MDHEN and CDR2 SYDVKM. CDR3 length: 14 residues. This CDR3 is CASSPRGSAYEQYF. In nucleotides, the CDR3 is TGTGCCAGCAGTCCTCGGGGGTCGGCTTACGAGCAGTACTTC.

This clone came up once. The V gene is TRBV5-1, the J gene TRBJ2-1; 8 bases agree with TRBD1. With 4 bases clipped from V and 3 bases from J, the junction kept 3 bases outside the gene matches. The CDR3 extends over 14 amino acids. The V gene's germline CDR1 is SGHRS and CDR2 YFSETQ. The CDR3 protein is CASSRQGSYNEQFF. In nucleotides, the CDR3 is TGCGCCAGCAGCAGACAGGGGAGCTACAATGAGCAGTTCTTC.

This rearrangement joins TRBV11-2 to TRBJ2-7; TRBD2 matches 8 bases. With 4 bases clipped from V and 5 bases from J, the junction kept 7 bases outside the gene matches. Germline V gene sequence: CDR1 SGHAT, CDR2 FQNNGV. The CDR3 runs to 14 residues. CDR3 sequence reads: CASSSPGRADEQYF. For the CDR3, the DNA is TGTGCCAGCAGCTCCCCCGGGAGGGCGGACGAGCAGTACTTC.

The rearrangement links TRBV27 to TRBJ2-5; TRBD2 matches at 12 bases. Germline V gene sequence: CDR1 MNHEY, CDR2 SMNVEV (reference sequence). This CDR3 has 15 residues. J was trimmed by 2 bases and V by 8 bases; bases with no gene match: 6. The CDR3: CASGPSGREQETQYF. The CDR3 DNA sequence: TGTGCCAGCGGTCCTAGCGGGAGGGAACAAGAGACCCAGTACTTC.

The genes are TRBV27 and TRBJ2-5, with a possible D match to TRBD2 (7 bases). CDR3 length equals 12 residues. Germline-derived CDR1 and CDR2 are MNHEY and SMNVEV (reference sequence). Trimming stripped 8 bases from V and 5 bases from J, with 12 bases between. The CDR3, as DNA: TGTGCCAGCGGGGGGGCGGGGGAGACCCAGTACTTC. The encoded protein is CASGGAGETQYF.

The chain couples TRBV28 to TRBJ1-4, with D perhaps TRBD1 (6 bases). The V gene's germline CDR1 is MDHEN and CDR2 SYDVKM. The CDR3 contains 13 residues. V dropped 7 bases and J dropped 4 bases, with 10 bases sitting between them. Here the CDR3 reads CASIGGLNEKLFF. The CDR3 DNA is TGTGCCAGCATAGGGGGGCTTAATGAAAAACTGTTTTTT.

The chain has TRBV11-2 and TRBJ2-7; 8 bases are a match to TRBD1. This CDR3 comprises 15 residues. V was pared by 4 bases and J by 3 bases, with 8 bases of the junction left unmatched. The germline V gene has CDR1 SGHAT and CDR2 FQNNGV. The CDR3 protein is CASSYGQGVFYEQYF. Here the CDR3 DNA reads TGTGCCAGCAGCTACGGACAGGGAGTGTTCTACGAGCAGTACTTC.

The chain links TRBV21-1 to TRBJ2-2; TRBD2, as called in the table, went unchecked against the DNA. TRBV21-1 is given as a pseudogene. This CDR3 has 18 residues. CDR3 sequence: CASSGWIAGTLNTGELFF. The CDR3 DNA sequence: TGTGCCAGCAGCGGATGGATTGCGGGGACCTTGAACACCGGGGAGCTGTTTTTT.

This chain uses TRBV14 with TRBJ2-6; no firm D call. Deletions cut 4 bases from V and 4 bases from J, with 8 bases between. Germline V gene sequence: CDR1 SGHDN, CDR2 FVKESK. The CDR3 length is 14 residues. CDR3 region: CASSPLGGANVLTF. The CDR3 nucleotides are TGTGCCAGCAGCCCATTGGGGGGGGCCAACGTCCTGACTTTC.

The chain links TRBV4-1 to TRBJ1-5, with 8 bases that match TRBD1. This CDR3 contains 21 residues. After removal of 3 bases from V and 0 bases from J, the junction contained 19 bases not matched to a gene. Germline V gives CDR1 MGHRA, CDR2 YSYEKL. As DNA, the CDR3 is TGCGCCAGCAGCCACCCCCTCGGACAGGGCGCGCCACATTATAGCAATCAGCCCCAGCATTTT. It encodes CASSHPLGQGAPHYSNQPQHF.